These 2 T cell receptor beta chains came from one sample sequenced in a study of blood T cell repertoires in COVID-19. TCRdb's table, derived via immunoSEQ multiplex PCR, lists solely in-frame clones and lacks some. The sample shows about 95,000 clones, 87% of them seen only once. Sequenced material: peripheral blood. These receptors were taken from a human donor in a cohort sampled during active COVID-19.

In this sample, this clone turned up a few times. V is TRBV4-1 and J is TRBJ1-5; D call uncertain. From germline, CDR1 is MGHRA and CDR2 YSYEKL. V was cut by 0 bases and J by 7 bases, with 16 bases left in between. CDR3 length: 16 residues. CDR3 sequence: CASSQEYRGRNQPQHF. CDR3 in DNA: TGCGCCAGCAGCCAAGAATATCGGGGAAGGAACCAGCCCCAGCATTTT.

CDR3: CASSVNRQGQGGYTF. The DNA of the CDR3 is TGTGCCAGCAGTGTAAATCGCCAGGGTCAAGGTGGCTACACCTTC. V gene TRBV2 combines with J gene TRBJ1-2, with a possible D match to TRBD1 (5 bases). Germline lookup yields CDR1 SNHLY and CDR2 FYNNEI. The CDR3 runs 15 residues. V lost 4 bases, J lost 7 bases, and 19 bases lay in between.